A selection of T cell receptor beta chains follows, all from one sample in a study of cytomegalovirus exposure and HLA in healthy donors. TCRdb's table, derived via immunoSEQ multiplex PCR, lists solely in-frame clones and lacks some. The sample contains approximately 120,000 clones, 65% to 80% of which appear only once. The specimen sequenced was PBMCs. The receptors stem from a female donor in good health and CMV-seronegative. Both conserved end residues are part of each CDR3. The D gene is left open where the match is weak. The listing skips clone size in some rows; elsewhere it reads once, few, many or a size class.

TRBD2	TRBV6-1	.	TRBJ2-1	CASRSGGIYNEQFF	TGTGCCAGCAGGAGCGGGGGGATATACAATGAGCAGTTCTTC
.	TRBV12-5	.	TRBJ2-5	CASGLGLAGTETQYF	TGTGCTAGTGGTCTGGGACTTGCCGGCACGGAGACCCAGTACTTC
TRBD1	TRBV5-1	.	TRBJ2-7	CASGTGQGGWYEQYF	TGCGCCAGCGGCACGGGACAGGGGGGGTGGTACGAGCAGTACTTC
TRBD2	TRBV15	.	TRBJ2-3	CATSRDWSGGAGDTQYF	TGTGCCACCAGCAGAGATTGGAGCGGGGGGGCAGGAGATACGCAGTATTTT
.	TRBV4-2	.	TRBJ1-6	CASSQDRGDTGAPLHF	TGTGCCAGCAGCCAAGATCGGGGGGACACTGGGGCACCCCTCCACTTT
.	TRBV6-1	once	TRBJ2-7	CASSKERGSYEQYF	TGTGCCAGCAGTAAAGAAAGGGGCTCCTACGAGCAGTACTTC
.	TRBV6-1	.	TRBJ2-2	CASSPRQNTGELFF	TGTGCCAGCAGTCCAAGACAGAACACCGGGGAGCTGTTTTTT
TRBD1	TRBV6-1	few	TRBJ1-2	CASSPDRGVYGYTF	TGTGCCAGCAGCCCCGACAGGGGCGTATATGGCTACACCTTC
TRBD1	TRBV11-2	.	TRBJ2-7	CASSLVSRGQGSEQYF	TGTGCCAGCAGCTTAGTTTCTCGCGGACAGGGGAGCGAGCAGTACTTC
TRBD1	TRBV6-5	.	TRBJ1-1	CASSYLGDRFVTEAFF	TGTGCCAGCAGTTACCTAGGGGACAGGTTCGTCACTGAAGCTTTCTTT
TRBD1	TRBV19	.	TRBJ1-4	CASSTGTGLANEKLFF	TGTGCCAGTAGTACAGGGACAGGGTTGGCTAATGAAAAACTGTTTTTT
TRBD2	TRBV7-2	.	TRBJ2-1	CASSLGAGGVNEQFF	TGTGCCAGCAGCTTAGGGGCGGGGGGGGTTAATGAGCAGTTCTTC
TRBD2	TRBV5-8	.	TRBJ2-1	CASSLAWRGTYNEQFF	TGTGCCAGCAGCTTGGCTTGGCGGGGGACCTACAATGAGCAGTTCTTC
.	TRBV20-1	.	TRBJ1-2	CSASGYTF	TGCAGTGCTTCGGGCTACACCTTC
TRBD2	TRBV7-2	.	TRBJ2-1	CASSLYLAGGLYNEQFF	TGTGCCAGCAGCTTATATCTGGCGGGGGGTCTCTACAATGAGCAGTTCTTC
TRBD1	TRBV18	.	TRBJ1-2	CASSPPYTGGYGYTF	TGTGCCAGCTCACCACCGTATACAGGGGGCTATGGCTACACCTTC
.	TRBV6-1	few	TRBJ1-1	CASIIGMNTEAFF	TGTGCCAGCATTATCGGTATGAACACTGAAGCTTTCTTT
TRBD1	TRBV12-5	.	TRBJ1-1	CASGATGGTEAFF	TGTGCTAGTGGTGCGACAGGGGGCACTGAAGCTTTCTTT
.	TRBV12-5	once	TRBJ1-2	CASGPSFGRERSYGYTF	TGTGCTAGTGGCCCATCCTTCGGCCGGGAACGCTCCTATGGCTACACCTTC
.	TRBV5-6	few	TRBJ1-4	CASSQQPSREKLFF	TGTGCCAGCAGCCAACAGCCGTCTCGGGAAAAACTGTTTTTT
.	TRBV10-1	once	TRBJ2-1	CASSESGQINEQFF	TGCGCCAGCAGTGAGTCGGGGCAGATCAATGAGCAGTTCTTC
.	TRBV29-1	.	TRBJ1-1	CSVAKKFNTEAFF	TGCAGCGTTGCCAAAAAATTTAACACTGAAGCTTTCTTT
.	TRBV10-1	.	TRBJ2-3	CASSDSSGRQYF	TGCGCCAGCAGTGACTCCTCGGGAAGGCAGTATTTT
TRBD1	TRBV9	once	TRBJ1-2	CASSVSGTGGGYTF	TGTGCCAGCAGCGTTTCCGGGACAGGCGGGGGCTACACCTTC
.	TRBV7-2	.	TRBJ2-1	CASRRRELNNEQFF	TGTGCCAGCAGACGTAGGGAGTTGAACAATGAGCAGTTCTTC
TRBD1	TRBV27	.	TRBJ1-2	CASSSTPGQNYGYTF	TGTGCCAGCAGTTCAACGCCGGGACAGAACTATGGCTACACCTTC
.	TRBV13	.	TRBJ1-1	CASSSTMTGNTEAFF	TGTGCCAGCAGCTCCACCATGACAGGGAACACTGAAGCTTTCTTT
.	TRBV19	.	TRBJ1-2	CASSRGGSFNYGYTF	TGTGCCAGTAGTAGGGGCGGATCCTTTAACTATGGCTACACCTTC
TRBD1	TRBV5-4	.	TRBJ2-5	CASRPRGLQETQYF	TGTGCCAGCAGGCCCAGGGGGCTTCAAGAGACCCAGTACTTC
TRBD1	TRBV10-2	.	TRBJ1-2	CASSESTGATPDYGYTF	TGCGCCAGCAGTGAGTCAACAGGGGCCACCCCCGACTATGGCTACACCTTC
.	TRBV7-9	.	TRBJ1-4	CASSARGGAGEKLFF	TGTGCCAGCAGCGCCAGGGGTGGCGCGGGTGAAAAACTGTTTTTT
.	TRBV6-5	few	TRBJ2-7	CASSSSSYEQYF	TGTGCCAGCAGTTCTAGCAGCTACGAGCAGTACTTC
TRBD2	TRBV5-1	.	TRBJ2-7	CASSLAGGGVYEQYF	TGCGCCAGCAGCTTGGCCGGCGGGGGGGTGTACGAGCAGTACTTC
TRBD2	TRBV18	.	TRBJ2-3	CASSPVGGSTDTQYF	TGTGCCAGCTCACCAGTGGGAGGGAGCACAGATACGCAGTATTTT
TRBD1	TRBV19	once	TRBJ2-7	CASRGQGSYEQYF	TGTGCCAGTAGGGGACAGGGGTCATACGAGCAGTACTTC
TRBD1	TRBV7-2	many	TRBJ1-1	CASKTGTANTEAFF	TGTGCCAGCAAGACCGGGACAGCGAACACTGAAGCTTTCTTT